Listed below are T cell receptor beta chains from one sample, sequenced in a study of cytomegalovirus exposure and HLA in healthy donors. Assay used: immunoSEQ multiplex PCR; TCRdb lists only in-frame clones, some missing. Among 100,000 to 150,000 clones listed, around 80% were seen once. Specimen: PBMCs. Every receptor here comes from a female donor in good health and CMV-seronegative. CDR3s include the opening cysteine and the closing phenylalanine or tryptophan. D genes are given only for firm matches. Size is stated for part of the rows, as once, few or many counts, or as a class when the clone is expanded.

clone_size: -; v_call: TRBV28; j_call: TRBJ1-1; d_call: -; cdr3_aa: CASSSRLKRNTEAFF; cdr3_nt: TGTGCCAGCAGTTCTAGACTCAAGCGGAACACTGAAGCTTTCTTT
clone_size: -; v_call: TRBV5-1; j_call: TRBJ1-3; d_call: -; cdr3_aa: CASSLDSLSGNTIYF; cdr3_nt: TGCGCCAGCAGCTTGGACAGCCTCTCTGGAAACACCATATATTTT
clone_size: -; v_call: TRBV7-2; j_call: TRBJ1-2; d_call: TRBD1; cdr3_aa: CASSLAVSTGGDYGYTF; cdr3_nt: TGTGCCAGCAGCTTAGCGGTTTCGACAGGGGGCGACTATGGCTACACCTTC
clone_size: -; v_call: TRBV28; j_call: TRBJ1-2; d_call: TRBD1; cdr3_aa: CASSLTGGYYGYTF; cdr3_nt: TGTGCCAGCAGTTTAACAGGGGGGTACTATGGCTACACCTTC
clone_size: -; v_call: TRBV5-1; j_call: TRBJ2-7; d_call: TRBD2; cdr3_aa: CASSPITSGGSYEQYF; cdr3_nt: TGCGCCAGCAGCCCAATTACTAGCGGGGGCTCCTACGAGCAGTACTTC
clone_size: -; v_call: TRBV11-1; j_call: TRBJ1-5; d_call: -; cdr3_aa: CASSFGRDSPQHF; cdr3_nt: TGTGCCAGCAGCTTCGGCAGGGACTCGCCCCAGCATTTT
clone_size: -; v_call: TRBV9; j_call: TRBJ2-5; d_call: TRBD1; cdr3_aa: CASSVATGGRETQYF; cdr3_nt: TGTGCCAGCAGCGTAGCGACAGGGGGCAGGGAGACCCAGTACTTC
clone_size: -; v_call: TRBV5-1; j_call: TRBJ2-5; d_call: -; cdr3_aa: CASSFPETTEQYF; cdr3_nt: TGCGCCAGCAGCTTCCCTGAAACGACGGAGCAGTACTTC
clone_size: -; v_call: TRBV7-2; j_call: TRBJ1-1; d_call: TRBD1; cdr3_aa: CASSLVLGGGTEAFF; cdr3_nt: TGTGCCAGCAGCTTAGTGCTAGGGGGCGGCACTGAAGCTTTCTTT
clone_size: -; v_call: TRBV5-4; j_call: TRBJ2-7; d_call: -; cdr3_aa: CASSLGRSVYEQYF; cdr3_nt: TGTGCCAGCAGCTTGGGACGCAGCGTCTACGAGCAGTACTTC
clone_size: -; v_call: TRBV5-1; j_call: TRBJ2-2; d_call: -; cdr3_aa: CASSTQGRTGELFF; cdr3_nt: TGCGCCAGCAGCACTCAGGGGCGGACCGGGGAGCTGTTTTTT
clone_size: -; v_call: TRBV19; j_call: TRBJ2-1; d_call: -; cdr3_aa: CASSIWWERDNEQFF; cdr3_nt: TGTGCCAGTAGTATCTGGTGGGAGCGGGACAATGAGCAGTTCTTC
clone_size: few; v_call: TRBV7-2; j_call: TRBJ2-7; d_call: -; cdr3_aa: CASSPRSSHEQYF; cdr3_nt: TGTGCCAGCAGCCCCCGGAGCAGCCACGAGCAGTACTTC
clone_size: -; v_call: TRBV5-1; j_call: TRBJ2-2; d_call: TRBD2; cdr3_aa: CASSLATSGTGELFF; cdr3_nt: TGCGCCAGCAGCTTAGCGACTAGCGGCACCGGGGAGCTGTTTTTT
clone_size: -; v_call: TRBV25-1; j_call: TRBJ2-1; d_call: TRBD1; cdr3_aa: CASSDRGQGAGEQFF; cdr3_nt: TGTGCCAGCAGTGATCGCGGCCAGGGGGCTGGTGAGCAGTTCTTC
clone_size: -; v_call: TRBV19; j_call: TRBJ2-1; d_call: TRBD2; cdr3_aa: CASSPSGTSGRRGEQFF; cdr3_nt: TGTGCCAGTAGCCCCTCCGGGACTAGCGGGAGAAGAGGTGAGCAGTTCTTC
clone_size: few; v_call: TRBV28; j_call: TRBJ1-1; d_call: TRBD1; cdr3_aa: CASTGTDKNTEAFF; cdr3_nt: TGTGCCAGTACCGGGACAGACAAGAACACTGAAGCTTTCTTT
clone_size: -; v_call: TRBV5-1; j_call: TRBJ2-2; d_call: TRBD1; cdr3_aa: CASSFAGGNTGELFF; cdr3_nt: TGCGCCAGCAGCTTCGCAGGGGGGAACACCGGGGAGCTGTTTTTT
clone_size: -; v_call: TRBV9; j_call: TRBJ1-5; d_call: TRBD1; cdr3_aa: CASSVVAGGYSNQPQHF; cdr3_nt: TGTGCCAGCAGCGTAGTCGCAGGGGGCTATAGCAATCAGCCCCAGCATTTT
clone_size: -; v_call: TRBV9; j_call: TRBJ1-1; d_call: -; cdr3_aa: CASSVGGRGPAEAFF; cdr3_nt: TGTGCCAGCAGCGTAGGTGGCAGGGGTCCCGCTGAAGCTTTCTTT
clone_size: -; v_call: TRBV16; j_call: TRBJ1-1; d_call: -; cdr3_aa: CASSPTRNTEAFF; cdr3_nt: TGTGCCAGCAGCCCGACAAGGAACACTGAAGCTTTCTTT
clone_size: medium-sized; v_call: TRBV6-1; j_call: TRBJ2-2; d_call: -; cdr3_aa: CASSPREAAGELFF; cdr3_nt: TGTGCCAGCAGTCCCCGCGAGGCGGCCGGGGAGCTGTTTTTT
clone_size: -; v_call: TRBV15; j_call: TRBJ2-7; d_call: TRBD1; cdr3_aa: CATSRGTGAYEQYF; cdr3_nt: TGTGCCACCAGCAGGGGGACAGGGGCGTACGAGCAGTACTTC
clone_size: -; v_call: TRBV5-5; j_call: TRBJ2-5; d_call: -; cdr3_aa: CASSFGFGVGETQYF; cdr3_nt: TGTGCCAGCAGCTTCGGATTTGGAGTTGGGGAGACCCAGTACTTC
clone_size: -; v_call: TRBV28; j_call: TRBJ2-7; d_call: -; cdr3_aa: CASSSGTNNYEQYF; cdr3_nt: TGTGCCAGCAGTTCCGGGACAAATAACTACGAGCAGTACTTC
clone_size: -; v_call: TRBV7-9; j_call: TRBJ2-2; d_call: -; cdr3_aa: CASSLAGNTGELFF; cdr3_nt: TGTGCCAGCAGCTTAGCCGGGAACACCGGGGAGCTGTTTTTT
clone_size: few; v_call: TRBV20-1; j_call: TRBJ1-2; d_call: -; cdr3_aa: CSALSGEGYTF; cdr3_nt: TGCAGTGCCCTTTCAGGGGAAGGCTACACCTTC
clone_size: -; v_call: TRBV29-1; j_call: TRBJ2-1; d_call: TRBD2; cdr3_aa: CSVMTSGIRFF; cdr3_nt: TGCAGCGTAATGACTAGCGGGATAAGGTTCTTC
clone_size: -; v_call: TRBV29-1; j_call: TRBJ2-7; d_call: TRBD1; cdr3_aa: CSAQPRDRPYEQYF; cdr3_nt: TGCAGCGCACAGCCCCGGGACAGGCCCTACGAGCAGTACTTC
clone_size: few; v_call: TRBV5-6; j_call: TRBJ2-1; d_call: -; cdr3_aa: CASSVDRTRDNEQFF; cdr3_nt: TGTGCCAGCAGCGTTGACAGGACAAGGGACAATGAGCAGTTCTTC
clone_size: -; v_call: TRBV5-4; j_call: TRBJ2-5; d_call: TRBD2; cdr3_aa: CASSWKTSGRETQYF; cdr3_nt: TGTGCCAGCAGCTGGAAGACTAGCGGGAGAGAGACCCAGTACTTC
clone_size: -; v_call: TRBV5-4; j_call: TRBJ2-5; d_call: -; cdr3_aa: CASRKVEGGSEYF; cdr3_nt: TGTGCCAGCAGAAAGGTCGAAGGGGGATCCGAGTACTTC
clone_size: -; v_call: TRBV11-3; j_call: TRBJ2-1; d_call: TRBD2; cdr3_aa: CASSPRVSGMDEQFF; cdr3_nt: TGTGCCAGCAGCCCCCGTGTTAGCGGGATGGATGAGCAGTTCTTC
clone_size: -; v_call: TRBV9; j_call: TRBJ2-6; d_call: -; cdr3_aa: CASSPKTGGLTGANVLTF; cdr3_nt: TGTGCCAGCAGCCCCAAAACAGGGGGACTAACTGGGGCCAACGTCCTGACTTTC
clone_size: -; v_call: TRBV11-2; j_call: TRBJ2-7; d_call: -; cdr3_aa: CASSLEWRSVEQYF; cdr3_nt: TGTGCCAGCAGCTTAGAGTGGAGATCGGTCGAGCAGTACTTC